This TCR beta chain emerged from a study of blood T cell repertoires in COVID-19. Measured with immunoSEQ multiplex PCR; TCRdb has only the in-frame clones, and not every one. The sample carries about 260,000 clones, 90% recorded once. Sequencing was done on a sample of PBMCs or T cells enriched from blood (not recorded which). This TCR came from a woman aged 30 to 39 with acute COVID-19.

The CDR3 spells CASSTPGQGDYGYTF. CDR3 sequence (DNA): TGTGCCAGTAGTACCCCTGGTCAGGGGGACTATGGCTACACCTTC. V gene TRBV19 combines with J gene TRBJ1-2, with 7 positions matching TRBD1. Germline V gene data show CDR1 as LNHDA and CDR2 as SQIVND (reference sequence). J lost 3 bases, V lost 4 bases, and 8 bases had no gene match. The CDR3 covers 15 residues.